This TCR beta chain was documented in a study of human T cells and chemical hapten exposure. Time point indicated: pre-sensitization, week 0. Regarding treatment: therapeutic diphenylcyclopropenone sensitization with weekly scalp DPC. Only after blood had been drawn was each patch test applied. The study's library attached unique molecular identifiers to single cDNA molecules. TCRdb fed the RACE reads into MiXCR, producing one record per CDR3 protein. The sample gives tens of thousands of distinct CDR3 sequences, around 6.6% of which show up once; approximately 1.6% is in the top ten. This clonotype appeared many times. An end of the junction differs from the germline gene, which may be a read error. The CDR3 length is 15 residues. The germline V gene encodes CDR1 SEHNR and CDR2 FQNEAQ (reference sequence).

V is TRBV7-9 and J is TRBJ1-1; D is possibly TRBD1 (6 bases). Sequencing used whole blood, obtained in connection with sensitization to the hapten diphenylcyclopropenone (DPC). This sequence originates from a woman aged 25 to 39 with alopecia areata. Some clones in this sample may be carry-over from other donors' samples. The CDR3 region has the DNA TGTGCCAGCAGCCTAGCGACAGGACTGAACACTGAAGCTTTCTTT. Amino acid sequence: CASSLATGLNTEAFF.